This T cell receptor (beta chain) appears in the sequencing data of a study of neurological immune-mediated disorders. Study-level results: HTLV-1-associated myelopathy displayed the greatest TCR clonal expansion, and multiple sclerosis exhibited the smallest, lower than that of healthy controls. Sharing of CDR3 amino acid sequences among expanded clones across subjects was absent, suggesting private repertoires in all groups.

After removal of 10 bases from V and 0 bases from J, the junction contained 7 bases not matched to a gene. The CDR3 has 14 residues. Germline V gene lookup returns CDR1 ENHRY and CDR2 SYGVKD. Template-switch 5'RACE cDNA synthesis added a 10-nucleotide unique molecular identifier. Every sequencing run gave over 200 million TCR-beta sequences, taken from 15-18 subjects. MiXCR, applied by TCRdb to the 5' RACE reads, yields one record per CDR3 protein. The sample comprises 80,000 or so distinct CDR3 sequences, 9.4% of which are singletons, and around 1.7% rests with the top ten. Of note for this clonotype: Its target is not known.

Material for sequencing was PBMCs. The receptor was derived from a man aged 45-65 years in good health. The rearrangement links TRBV10-3 to TRBJ1-1, with TRBD1 identical over 8 bases. CDR3 DNA sequence: TGTGCCACTGAATCAGGGGGCATGAACACTGAAGCTTTCTTT. Its translation is CATESGGMNTEAFF.